The text below deals with one TCR beta chain. The data belong to a study of blood T cell repertoires in COVID-19. In the study overall: Material from acute and convalescent COVID-19 was sourced from the United States, Italy and Spain.

Germline V gene sequence: CDR1 MGHRA, CDR2 YSYEKL. Trimming cost V 3 bases and J 5 bases; bases outside gene matches: 5. This CDR3 is built from 15 residues. Profiled with immunoSEQ multiplex PCR; TCRdb holds only in-frame clones, not every one. The repertoire has a few hundred thousand clones, 87% of them found once; the top ten carry roughly 2%. Specimen: PBMCs or T cells enriched from blood (not recorded which). The chain links TRBV4-1 to TRBJ2-2; 8 bases fit TRBD1. The clonotype originates from a man aged 40-50 years in a cohort exposed to, infected with or recovered from COVID-19 (not recorded which). Here the CDR3 DNA reads TGCGCCAGCAGCCAGGACAGGGCGAGGACCGGGGAGCTGTTTTTT. Residues: CASSQDRARTGELFF.